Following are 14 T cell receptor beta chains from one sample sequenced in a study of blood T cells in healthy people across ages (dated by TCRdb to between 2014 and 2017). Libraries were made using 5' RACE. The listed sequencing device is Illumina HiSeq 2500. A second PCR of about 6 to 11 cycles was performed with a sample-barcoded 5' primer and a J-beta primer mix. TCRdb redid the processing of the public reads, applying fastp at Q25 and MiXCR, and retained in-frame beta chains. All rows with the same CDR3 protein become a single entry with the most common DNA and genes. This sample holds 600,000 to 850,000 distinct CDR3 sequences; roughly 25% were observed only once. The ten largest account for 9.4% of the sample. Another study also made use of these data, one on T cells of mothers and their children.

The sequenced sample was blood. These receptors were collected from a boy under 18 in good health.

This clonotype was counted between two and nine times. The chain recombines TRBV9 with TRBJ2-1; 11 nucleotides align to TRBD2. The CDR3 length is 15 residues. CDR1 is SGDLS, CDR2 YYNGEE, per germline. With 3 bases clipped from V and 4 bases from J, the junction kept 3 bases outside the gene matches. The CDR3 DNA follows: TGTGCCAGCAGCGCGGGACTAGCGGTATACAATGAGCAGTTCTTC. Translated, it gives CASSAGLAVYNEQFF.

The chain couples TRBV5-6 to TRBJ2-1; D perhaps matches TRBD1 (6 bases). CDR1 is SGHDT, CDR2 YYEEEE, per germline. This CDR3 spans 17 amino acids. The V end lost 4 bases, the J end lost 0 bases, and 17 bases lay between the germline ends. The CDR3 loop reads CASSLLQGRSSYNEQFF. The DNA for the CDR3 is TGTGCCAGCAGCCTACTACAGGGCAGGAGCTCCTACAATGAGCAGTTCTTC.

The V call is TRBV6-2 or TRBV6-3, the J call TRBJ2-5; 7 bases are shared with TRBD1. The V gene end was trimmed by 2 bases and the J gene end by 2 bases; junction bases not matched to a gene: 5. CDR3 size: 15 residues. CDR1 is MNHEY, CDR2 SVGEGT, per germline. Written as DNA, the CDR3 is TGTGCCAGCAGTTACGCCGGGACAGCACAAGAGACCCAGTACTTC. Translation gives CASSYAGTAQETQYF.

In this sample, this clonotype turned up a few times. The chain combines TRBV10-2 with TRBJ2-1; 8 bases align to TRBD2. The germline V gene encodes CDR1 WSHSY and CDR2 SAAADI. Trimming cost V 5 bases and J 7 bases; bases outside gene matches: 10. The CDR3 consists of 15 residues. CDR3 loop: CASSHPQRERNEQFF. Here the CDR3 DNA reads TGCGCCAGCAGTCACCCCCAGCGGGAGCGGAATGAGCAGTTCTTC.

CDR3 sequence (DNA): TGCAGTGCTACACAATTTGACAGGGGGAGGGAAAAACTGTTTTTT. Translation: CSATQFDRGREKLFF. This chain connects TRBV20-1 to TRBJ1-4, with TRBD1 matching over 9 bases. V shed 4 bases and J 8 bases; nucleotides not matched to a gene: 11. The CDR3 runs 15 residues. Germline CDR1 reads DFQATT; CDR2 reads SNEGSKA (reference sequence).

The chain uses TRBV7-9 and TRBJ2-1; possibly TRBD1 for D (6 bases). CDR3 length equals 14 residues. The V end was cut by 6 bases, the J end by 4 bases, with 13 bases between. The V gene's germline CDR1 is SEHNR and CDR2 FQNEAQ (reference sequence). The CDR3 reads CASRFGTPYNEQFF. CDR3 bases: TGTGCCAGCAGATTCGGGACACCTTACAATGAGCAGTTCTTC.

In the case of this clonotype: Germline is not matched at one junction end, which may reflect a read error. CDR3 sequence (DNA): TGTGCCATCACTGAGGGACTAGACGCCTACGAGCAGTACTTC. It translates to CAITEGLDAYEQYF. The chain combines TRBV10-3 with TRBJ2-7; 8 bases are shared with TRBD2. Germline lookup yields CDR1 ENHRY and CDR2 SYGVKD. This CDR3 has 14 amino acids.

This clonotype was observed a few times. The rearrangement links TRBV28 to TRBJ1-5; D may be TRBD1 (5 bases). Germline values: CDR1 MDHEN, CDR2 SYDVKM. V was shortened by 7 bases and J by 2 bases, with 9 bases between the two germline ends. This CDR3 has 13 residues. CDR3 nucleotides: TGTGCCAGCAATTGGGGGGGCAATCAGCCCCAGCATTTT. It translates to CASNWGGNQPQHF.

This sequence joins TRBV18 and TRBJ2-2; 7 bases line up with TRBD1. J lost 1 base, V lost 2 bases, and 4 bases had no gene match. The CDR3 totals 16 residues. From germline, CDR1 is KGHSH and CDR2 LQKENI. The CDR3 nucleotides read TGTGCCAGCTCACCAGGTGGGACAGTGAACACCGGGGAGCTGTTTTTT. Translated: CASSPGGTVNTGELFF.

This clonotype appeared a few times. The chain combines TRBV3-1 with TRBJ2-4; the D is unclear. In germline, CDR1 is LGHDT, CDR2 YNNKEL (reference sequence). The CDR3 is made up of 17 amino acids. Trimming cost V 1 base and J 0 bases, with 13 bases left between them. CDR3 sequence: CASSQASTASAKNIQYF. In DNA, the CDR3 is TGTGCCAGCAGCCAAGCAAGTACAGCCTCAGCCAAAAACATTCAGTACTTC.

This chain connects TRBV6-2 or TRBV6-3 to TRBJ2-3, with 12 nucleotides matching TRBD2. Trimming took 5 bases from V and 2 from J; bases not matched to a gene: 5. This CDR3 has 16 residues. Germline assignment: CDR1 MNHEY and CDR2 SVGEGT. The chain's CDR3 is CASSLLAGGTTDTQYF. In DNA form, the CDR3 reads TGTGCCAGCAGTCTACTAGCGGGGGGAACCACAGATACGCAGTATTTT.

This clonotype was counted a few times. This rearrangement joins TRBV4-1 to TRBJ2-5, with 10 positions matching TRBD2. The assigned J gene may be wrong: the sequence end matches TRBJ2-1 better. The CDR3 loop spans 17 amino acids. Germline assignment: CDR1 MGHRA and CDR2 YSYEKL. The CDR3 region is CASSHAPGTSAYNEQFF. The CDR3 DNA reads TGCGCCAGCAGCCATGCCCCTGGGACTAGCGCTTACAATGAGCAGTTCTTC.

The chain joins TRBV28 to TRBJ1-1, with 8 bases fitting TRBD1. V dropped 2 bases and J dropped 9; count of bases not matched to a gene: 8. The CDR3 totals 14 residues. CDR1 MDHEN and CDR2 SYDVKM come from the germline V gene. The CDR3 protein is CASSLPGTGNKAFF. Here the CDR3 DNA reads TGTGCCAGCAGTTTACCGGGGACAGGAAATAAAGCTTTCTTT. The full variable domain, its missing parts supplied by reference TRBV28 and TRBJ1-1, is DVKVTQSSRYLVKRTGEKVFLECVQDMDHENMFWYRQDPGLGLRLIYFSYDVKMKEKGDIPEGYSVSREKKERFSLILESASTNQTSMYLCASSLPGTGNKAFFGQGTRLTVV.

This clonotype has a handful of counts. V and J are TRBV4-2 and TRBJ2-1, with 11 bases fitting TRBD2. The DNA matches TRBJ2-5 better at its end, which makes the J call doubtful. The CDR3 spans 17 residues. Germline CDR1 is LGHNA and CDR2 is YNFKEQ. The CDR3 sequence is CASSQDMLAGGRETQYF. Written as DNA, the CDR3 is TGTGCCAGCAGCCAAGACATGCTAGCGGGGGGCAGGGAGACCCAGTACTTC.